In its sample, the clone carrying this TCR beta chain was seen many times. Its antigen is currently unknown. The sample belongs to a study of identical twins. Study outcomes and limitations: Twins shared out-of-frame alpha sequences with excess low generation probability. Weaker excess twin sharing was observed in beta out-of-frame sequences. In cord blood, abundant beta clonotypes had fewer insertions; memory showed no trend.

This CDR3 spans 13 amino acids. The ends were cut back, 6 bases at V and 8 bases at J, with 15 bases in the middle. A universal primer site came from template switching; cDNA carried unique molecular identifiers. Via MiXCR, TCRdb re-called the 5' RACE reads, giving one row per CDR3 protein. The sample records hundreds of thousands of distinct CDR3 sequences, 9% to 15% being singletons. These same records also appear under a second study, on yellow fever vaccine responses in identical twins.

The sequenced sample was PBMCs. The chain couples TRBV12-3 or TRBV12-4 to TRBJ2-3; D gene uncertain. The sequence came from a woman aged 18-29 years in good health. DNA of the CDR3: TGTGCCAGCAGACCCACTACCCTTGGTACGCAGTATTTT. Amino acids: CASRPTTLGTQYF.